The 30 T cell receptor beta chains below all came from one sample that was sequenced in a study of beta chain features in type 1 diabetes. Expressed TCRB transcripts were sequenced because the isolated RNA had all been reverse transcribed beforehand. Libraries were prepared by immunoSEQ multiplex PCR; TCRdb keeps only in-frame clonotypes and omits some of them. The sample holds some 410,000 clones; about 15% are singletons and the top ten take approximately 0.038%. Source material: naive CD4+ T cells from blood. All receptors derive from a young man in good health.

This clone occurred a few times. This chain links TRBV29-1 with TRBJ2-7; D is possibly TRBD1 (5 bases). V was pared by 4 bases and J by 4 bases, with 11 bases between. CDR3 length equals 12 residues. Germline V gene lookup returns CDR1 SQVTM and CDR2 ANQGSEA. CDR3 bases: TGCAGCGTTGCAGGACAATCTTACGAGCAGTACTTC. Residues: CSVAGQSYEQYF.

This clone showed up just a few times. The J gene is TRBJ1-2, the V gene TRBV7-2; D not resolved. CDR3 length equals 12 residues. CDR1 and CDR2 from the germline V gene are SGHTA and FQGNSA. V dropped 2 bases and J dropped 8 bases, with 9 bases sitting between them. In DNA form, the CDR3 reads TGTGCCAGCAGCTTACGGGAGGCCGGCTACACCTTC. Protein sequence: CASSLREAGYTF. The complete variable domain, with remaining parts taken from reference TRBV7-2 and TRBJ1-2, reads GAGVSQSPSNKVTEKGKDVELRCDPISGHTALYWYRQSLGQGLEFLIYFQGNSAPDKSGLPSDRFSAERTGGSVSTLTIQRTQQEDSAVYLCASSLREAGYTFGSGTRLTVV.

This clone was counted between two and nine times. The gene calls are TRBV7-9 and TRBJ2-7; the D is unclear. Germline V gene sequence: CDR1 SEHNR, CDR2 FQNEAQ (reference sequence). V was shortened by 7 bases and J by 6 bases, with 10 bases between the two germline ends. The CDR3 contains 11 residues. For the CDR3, the DNA is TGTGCCAGCACCCTCCACGGCGAGCAGTACTTC. It is translated as CASTLHGEQYF.

The chain uses TRBV7-6 and TRBJ2-3; TRBD2 aligns across 12 bases. Per the germline V gene, CDR1 is SGHVS and CDR2 is FNYEAQ. The V segment lost 5 bases and the J segment 2 bases; nucleotides outside the gene matches: 8. This CDR3 region has 17 residues. The CDR3 DNA sequence: TGTGCCAGCAGCCCAAATCTAGCGGGAGGGACCACAGATACGCAGTATTTT. This gives the protein CASSPNLAGGTTDTQYF.

This clone has more than one count but fewer than ten. This chain uses TRBV9 with TRBJ1-2, with 7 bases that match TRBD1. With V trimmed by 4 bases and J by 4 bases, 16 bases remained unmatched. The germline gives CDR1 SGDLS, CDR2 YYNGEE. The CDR3 runs 17 residues. Here the CDR3 reads CASSPGGGSPTVYGYTF. DNA of the CDR3: TGTGCCAGCAGCCCAGGGGGAGGCTCTCCCACGGTCTATGGCTACACCTTC.

In this sample, this clone turned up a few times. Other DNA sequences within the sample encode an identical CDR3. The chain employs TRBV30 and TRBJ1-5; D ambiguous. Germline V CDR1 and CDR2: GTSNPN, SVGIG (reference sequence). This CDR3 is built from 13 residues. V lost 2 bases and J lost 1, with 6 bases in between. The CDR3, as DNA: TGTGCCTGGAGTAGCCGAAGCAATCAGCCCCAGCATTTT. Its translation is CAWSSRSNQPQHF.

V gene TRBV18 combines with J gene TRBJ2-5, with a possible D match to TRBD1 (7 bases). V was trimmed by 0 bases and J by 3 bases, leaving 17 bases between them. Germline values: CDR1 KGHSH, CDR2 LQKENI. CDR3 length: 17 amino acids. CDR3 sequence (DNA): TGTGCCAGCTCACCACCGGCTGGAGGGGGCCAGAAAGAGACCCAGTACTTC. As protein: CASSPPAGGGQKETQYF.

The chain is built from TRBV6-1 and TRBJ2-7; 8 bases agree with TRBD1. Germline assignment: CDR1 MNHNS and CDR2 SASEGT. The CDR3 has 13 amino acids. With V trimmed by 5 bases and J by 5 bases, 5 bases remained unmatched. Here the CDR3 DNA reads TGTGCCAGCAGTCGGACAGGGCCCCACGAGCAGTACGTC. This gives the protein CASSRTGPHEQYV.

The CDR3 loop reads CASSGTHTDTQYF. The CDR3 DNA follows: TGTGCCAGCAGTGGGACACACACAGATACGCAGTATTTT. V is TRBV6-5 and J is TRBJ2-3; the D gene is possibly TRBD1 (6 bases). Trimming cost V 5 bases and J 2 bases, with 8 bases left between them. CDR1 MNHEY and CDR2 SVGAGI come from the germline V gene. This CDR3 has 13 amino acids.

This chain connects TRBV18 to TRBJ2-3; D not resolved. CDR3 length: 13 amino acids. V lost 2 bases to trimming and J lost 6 bases, with 9 bases between them. Per the germline V gene, CDR1 is KGHSH and CDR2 is LQKENI. CDR3 sequence reads: CASSPILTDTQYF. The DNA for the CDR3 is TGTGCCAGCTCACCAATCTTGACGGATACGCAGTATTTT.

The rearrangement joins TRBV6-5 to TRBJ2-3; 9 positions agree with TRBD2. Losses at the gene ends were 8 bases for V and 4 bases for J; bases not matched to a gene: 7. Germline V CDR1 and CDR2: MNHEY, SVGAGI. There are 14 residues in the CDR3. Here the CDR3 reads CASGSGGISDTQYF. The CDR3 DNA is TGTGCCAGCGGAAGCGGGGGGATCTCAGATACGCAGTATTTT.

The sample holds a few counts of this clone. Other DNA sequences in the sample encode the same CDR3. The chain uses TRBV4-1 and TRBJ1-2, with a weak D call TRBD1 (6 bases). Germline lookup yields CDR1 MGHRA and CDR2 YSYEKL. V gave up 3 bases and J gave up 2 bases, with 10 bases separating them. The CDR3 contains 14 residues. The CDR3 DNA is TGCGCCAGCAGCCAGGTTCAGGGGAACTATGGCTACACCTTC. Its translation is CASSQVQGNYGYTF.

This clone was seen only a few times. V gene TRBV30 combines with J gene TRBJ2-1; 11 nucleotides line up with TRBD2. The V segment lost 1 base and the J segment 9 bases; nucleotides outside the gene matches: 5. The CDR3 has 14 residues. The germline gives CDR1 GTSNPN, CDR2 SVGIG (reference sequence). The CDR3 loop reads CAWSEGLAAGEQFF. DNA for the CDR3: TGTGCCTGGAGTGAGGGACTAGCGGCCGGTGAGCAGTTCTTC. Together with reference TRBV30 and TRBJ2-1, the CDR3 gives the full variable domain: SQTIHQWPATLVQPVGSPLSLECTVEGTSNPNLYWYRQAAGRGLQLLFYSVGIGQISSEVPQNLSASRPQDRQFILSSKKLLLSDSGFYLCAWSEGLAAGEQFFGPGTRLTVL.

The chain has TRBV5-1 and TRBJ1-1; D possibly corresponds to TRBD1 (5 bases). V dropped 0 bases and J dropped 2 bases, with 8 bases sitting between them. CDR1 is SGHRS, CDR2 YFSETQ, per germline. There are 14 residues in the CDR3. CDR3 sequence: CASSLGQSNTEAFF. The CDR3 DNA reads TGCGCCAGCAGCTTGGGACAGTCCAACACTGAAGCTTTCTTT.

This clone was observed a few times. The V call is TRBV29-1, the J call TRBJ1-2; D is unresolved. CDR1 is SQVTM and CDR2 is ANQGSEA in the germline V gene. This CDR3 spans 12 amino acids. V gave up 4 bases and J gave up 2 bases, with 8 bases separating them. The CDR3 is CSVGGPNYGYTF. As DNA, the CDR3 is TGCAGCGTTGGTGGGCCCAACTATGGCTACACCTTC. The variable domain in full, with the rest retrieved from reference TRBV29-1 and TRBJ1-2, is SAVISQKPSRDICQRGTSLTIQCQVDSQVTMMFWYRQQPGQSLTLIATANQGSEATYESGFVIDKFPISRPNLTFSTLTVSNMSPEDSSIYLCSVGGPNYGYTFGSGTRLTVV.

This clone came up a few times. This chain joins TRBV5-4 and TRBJ2-5, with a possible D match to TRBD2 (5 bases). CDR3 length: 14 residues. CDR1 is SGHNT and CDR2 is YYREEE in the germline V gene (reference sequence). Trimming stripped 0 bases from V and 2 bases from J, with 8 bases between. CDR3 coding DNA: TGTGCCAGCAGCTTGGGACTAAAACAAGAGACCCAGTACTTC. This translates into CASSLGLKQETQYF. The full variable domain, completed using reference TRBV5-4 and TRBJ2-5, is ETGVTQSPTHLIKTRGQQVTLRCSSQSGHNTVSWYQQALGQGPQFIFQYYREEENGRGNFPPRFSGLQFPNYSSELNVNALELDDSALYLCASSLGLKQETQYFGPGTRLLVL.

The V call is TRBV7-2, the J call TRBJ2-2; TRBD1 aligns across 7 bases. Trimming removed 3 bases from V and 4 bases from J; junction bases left unmatched: 11. The CDR3 runs 17 residues. Germline V gene data show CDR1 as SGHTA and CDR2 as FQGNSA. This CDR3 is CASSFHRQGRRTGELFF. The DNA for the CDR3 is TGTGCCAGCAGCTTCCACCGACAGGGTAGACGCACCGGGGAGCTGTTTTTT.

The V and J genes are TRBV6-5 and TRBJ1-1; TRBD1 aligns across 8 bases. CDR1 MNHEY and CDR2 SVGAGI come from the germline V gene. The CDR3 covers 12 residues. J gave up 6 bases and V 6 bases, and 3 bases lay outside the gene matches. The CDR3 region is CASRAGGSEAFF. As DNA, the CDR3 is TGTGCCAGCAGGGCAGGGGGCTCTGAAGCTTTCTTT.

V and J are TRBV14 and TRBJ2-3; 7 bases align to TRBD2. The CDR3 covers 14 residues. Losses at the gene ends were 4 bases for V and 6 bases for J; bases not matched to a gene: 7. Germline loops: CDR1 SGHDN, CDR2 FVKESK. CDR3 region: CASSPGLVRDTQYF. The CDR3 region has the DNA TGTGCCAGCAGCCCCGGACTAGTTCGTGATACGCAGTATTTT.

The gene calls are TRBV7-2 and TRBJ1-2; D gene ambiguous. V dropped 6 bases and J dropped 1 base, with 9 bases sitting between them. The CDR3 totals 13 residues. CDR1 and CDR2 from the germline V gene are SGHTA and FQGNSA. In DNA form, the CDR3 reads TGTGCCAGCAGAACAGCAATTAACTATGGCTACACCTTC. It yields the protein CASRTAINYGYTF.

The J gene is TRBJ1-1, the V gene TRBV11-3, with TRBD1 identical over 7 bases. The junction had 9 bases not matched to a gene; V was cut back by 8 bases and J by 3 bases. Germline values: CDR1 SGHNT, CDR2 YENEEA. The length of the CDR3 is 14 residues. CDR3 amino acids: CASAQTGFYTEAFF. The CDR3 DNA reads TGTGCCAGCGCCCAGACAGGGTTCTACACTGAAGCTTTCTTT.

In this sample, this clone turned up a few times. The chain is built from TRBV7-2 and TRBJ2-7, with TRBD1 matching 7 bases. The CDR3 has 15 amino acids. The germline gives CDR1 SGHTA, CDR2 FQGNSA. Germline trimming cut 5 bases from V and 3 bases from J; bases unmatched to any gene: 10. The CDR3 region is CASSLGQTKYYEQYF. In DNA form, the CDR3 reads TGTGCCAGCAGCCTGGGACAGACTAAGTACTACGAGCAGTACTTC.

This clone was counted only a few times. The V call is TRBV7-9, the J call TRBJ2-5; D gene unclear. The CDR3 covers 13 residues. In germline, CDR1 is SEHNR, CDR2 FQNEAQ (reference sequence). V dropped 1 base and J dropped 2 bases, with 5 bases sitting between them. The CDR3 DNA follows: TGTGCCAGCAGCTTAGATGTACAAGAGACCCAGTACTTC. This sequence encodes CASSLDVQETQYF.

In its sample, this clone was seen a few times. The chain recombines TRBV7-9 with TRBJ2-2; a possible D gene is TRBD1 (6 bases). Germline V gene sequence: CDR1 SEHNR, CDR2 FQNEAQ (reference sequence). The CDR3 totals 14 residues. Trimming took off 5 bases at V and 4 bases at J, with 11 bases between the two ends. The CDR3 DNA sequence: TGTGCCAGCAGCCGTACAGGGACCACCGGGGAGCTGTTTTTT. Encoded protein: CASSRTGTTGELFF.

This clone came up a few times. The rearrangement joins TRBV28 to TRBJ2-7, with D possibly being TRBD2 (5 bases). Germline V gives CDR1 MDHEN, CDR2 SYDVKM. Trimming removed 8 bases at V and 6 bases at J, with 14 bases between. The CDR3 extends over 12 amino acids. The CDR3 DNA reads as TGTGCCAGCGGGCTAGCCCTAGGCGAGCAGTACGTC. It codes for CASGLALGEQYV.

The chain combines TRBV2 with TRBJ2-3; 12 bases align to TRBD2. Trimming at V came to 6 bases and at J to 6 bases, leaving 10 bases not matched to a gene. Germline lookup yields CDR1 SNHLY and CDR2 FYNNEI. There are 16 residues in the CDR3. CDR3 nucleotide sequence: TGTGCCAGCAGGGCCAAGCTAGCGGGGGGGCATGATACGCAGTATTTT. Its protein is CASRAKLAGGHDTQYF.

The chain is built from TRBV18 and TRBJ1-2; D uncertain. Trimming removed 3 bases at V and 4 bases at J, with 18 bases between. The CDR3 sequence is 16 residues long. In germline, CDR1 is KGHSH, CDR2 LQKENI. CDR3 amino acids: CASSPAPVAVGYGYTF. Written as DNA, the CDR3 is TGTGCCAGCTCACCGGCCCCCGTCGCGGTGGGCTATGGCTACACCTTC.

This rearrangement joins TRBV9 to TRBJ2-3, with TRBD1 as a possible D gene (6 bases). CDR1 and CDR2 (germline): SGDLS, YYNGEE. V dropped 3 bases and J dropped 6 bases, with 20 bases sitting between them. The CDR3 has 16 residues. This chain's CDR3 is CASSGPVGASKDTQYF. The CDR3 DNA reads as TGTGCCAGCAGCGGACCGGTGGGGGCTAGCAAGGATACGCAGTATTTT.

The gene calls are TRBV18 and TRBJ2-3; D is unresolved. CDR3 length: 14 amino acids. Germline CDR1 is KGHSH and CDR2 is LQKENI. V gave up 5 bases and J gave up 4 bases, with 13 bases separating them. Here the CDR3 DNA reads TGTGCCAGCTCAGTATTAGGTGCGGCAGATACGCAGTATTTT. Residues: CASSVLGAADTQYF.

This clone was observed a handful of times. This rearrangement joins TRBV21-1 to TRBJ2-7. TRBV21-1 is a pseudogene segment. The CDR3 length is 16 residues. DNA of the CDR3: TGTGCCAGCGAGGCCCCCCCGACCCCCAGGGAGTACGAGCAGTACGTC. This translates into CASEAPPTPREYEQYV.